This TCR beta chain derives from a study of cytomegalovirus exposure and HLA in healthy donors. Overall study results and limits: In a later analysis, CMV-associated beta chains were mostly HLA-associated, it appeared. In presence/absence analyses, roughly uniform sequencing depth across donors was assumed.

V was clipped by 4 bases and J by 2 bases; unmatched bases: 3. This CDR3 is 15 amino acids long. Germline V lookup: CDR1 MNHEY, CDR2 SMNVEV (reference sequence). Healthy donors of bone marrow made up the group. With 60 Vbeta and 13 Jbeta primers, the PCR was carried out. Sequencing was performed with immunoSEQ multiplex PCR; in TCRdb, only in-frame clones are kept and a portion is missing. The sample consists of approximately 180,000 clones, 70% to 75% of them appearing once. Note on this clone: Antigen: not known.

Sequenced material: PBMCs. This clonotype originated in a male donor in good health and CMV-seronegative. The chain joins TRBV27 to TRBJ2-7; 12 nucleotides agree with TRBD2. The CDR3 sequence is CASSYTSGGPYEQYF. The CDR3 DNA follows: TGTGCCAGCAGTTATACTAGCGGGGGGCCCTACGAGCAGTACTTC.